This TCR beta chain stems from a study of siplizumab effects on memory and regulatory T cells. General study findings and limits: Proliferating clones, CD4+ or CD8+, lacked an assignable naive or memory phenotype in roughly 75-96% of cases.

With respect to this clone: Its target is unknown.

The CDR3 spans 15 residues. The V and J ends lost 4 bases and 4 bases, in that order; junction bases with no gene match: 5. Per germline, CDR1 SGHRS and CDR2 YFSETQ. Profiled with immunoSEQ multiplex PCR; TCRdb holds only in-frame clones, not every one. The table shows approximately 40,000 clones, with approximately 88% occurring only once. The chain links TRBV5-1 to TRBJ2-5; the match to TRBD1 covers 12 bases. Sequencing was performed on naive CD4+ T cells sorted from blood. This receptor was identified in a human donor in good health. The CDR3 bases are TGCGCCAGCAGCGCGGGACAGGGGGCCGGAGAGACCCAGTACTTC. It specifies CASSAGQGAGETQYF.